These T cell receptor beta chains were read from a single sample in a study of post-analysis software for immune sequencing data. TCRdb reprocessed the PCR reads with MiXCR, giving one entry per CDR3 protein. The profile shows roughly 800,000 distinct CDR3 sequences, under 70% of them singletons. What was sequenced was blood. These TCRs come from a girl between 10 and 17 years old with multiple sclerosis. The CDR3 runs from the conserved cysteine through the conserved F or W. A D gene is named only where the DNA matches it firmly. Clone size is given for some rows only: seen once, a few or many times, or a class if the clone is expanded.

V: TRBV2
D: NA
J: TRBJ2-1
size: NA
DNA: TGTGCCAGCAGTGAACTTGGGGGAATCGACAATGAGCAGTTCTTC
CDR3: CASSELGGIDNEQFF

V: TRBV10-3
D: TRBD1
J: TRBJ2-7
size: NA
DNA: TGTGCCATCAGTGCCAGACAGGGGGTCGGCTACGAGCAGTACTTC
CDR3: CAISARQGVGYEQYF

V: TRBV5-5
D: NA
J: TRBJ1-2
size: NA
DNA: TGTGCCGGCAGCTCGGGACCTAGGGGCTATGGCTACACCTTC
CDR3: CAGSSGPRGYGYTF

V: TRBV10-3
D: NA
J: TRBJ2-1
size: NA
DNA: TGTGCCATCAGTGAGACCTGGACGGTAAACAATGAGCAGTTCTTC
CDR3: CAISETWTVNNEQFF

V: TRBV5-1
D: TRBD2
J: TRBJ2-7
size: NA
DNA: TGCGCCAGCAGCTTGGATAGTCCTAGCGGGGGTTCCTTTGGGCAGTACTTC
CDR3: CASSLDSPSGGSFGQYF

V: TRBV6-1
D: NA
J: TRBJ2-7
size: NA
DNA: TGTGCCAGCAGTGTGACAGGTCGGGGCGAGCAGTACTTC
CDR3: CASSVTGRGEQYF

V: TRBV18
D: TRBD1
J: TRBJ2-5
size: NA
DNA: TGTGCCAGCAGCCCATGGACAGGACAGGAGACCCAGTACTTC
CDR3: CASSPWTGQETQYF

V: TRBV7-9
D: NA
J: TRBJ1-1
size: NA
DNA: TGTGCCAGCAGCTCAAGTCGGGTCATGAACACTGAAGCTTTCTTT
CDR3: CASSSSRVMNTEAFF

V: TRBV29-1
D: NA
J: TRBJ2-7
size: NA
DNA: TGCAGCGTTGAGATGCGAGGGAGATTGTACGAGCAGTACTTC
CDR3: CSVEMRGRLYEQYF

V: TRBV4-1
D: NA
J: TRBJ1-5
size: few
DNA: TGCGCCAGCAGCCAAGATTCCGGGCCCAATCAGCCCCAGCATTTT
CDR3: CASSQDSGPNQPQHF

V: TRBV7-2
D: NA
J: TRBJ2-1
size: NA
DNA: TGTGCCAGCAGCTATCTCCTGGGCAATGAGCAGTTCTTC
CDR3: CASSYLLGNEQFF

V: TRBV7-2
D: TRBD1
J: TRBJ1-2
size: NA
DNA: TGTGCCAGCAGCACCCAGGGGGCGAGCTATGGCTACACCTTC
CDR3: CASSTQGASYGYTF

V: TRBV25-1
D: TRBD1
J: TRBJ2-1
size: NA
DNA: TGTGCCAGCAGTGACGGTGGAGGGACAGGGGGTTATGAGCAGTTCTTC
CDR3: CASSDGGGTGGYEQFF

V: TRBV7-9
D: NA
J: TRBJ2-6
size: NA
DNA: TGTGCCAGCAGCCGCCGCAGGGACCCTGAGGCCAACGTCCTGACTTTC
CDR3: CASSRRRDPEANVLTF

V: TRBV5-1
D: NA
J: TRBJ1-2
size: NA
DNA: TGCGCCAGCAGCCCCCCTCTTTTTTCAGATGGCTACACCTTC
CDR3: CASSPPLFSDGYTF

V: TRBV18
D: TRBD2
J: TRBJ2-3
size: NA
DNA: TGTGCCAGCTCACCCCGGACTAGCGGAGGAACTAGCACAGATACGCAGTATTTT
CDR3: CASSPRTSGGTSTDTQYF

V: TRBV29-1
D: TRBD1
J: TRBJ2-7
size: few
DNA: TGCAGCGTTGAAGGGGGACAGGGACTCTACGAGCAGTACTTC
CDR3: CSVEGGQGLYEQYF

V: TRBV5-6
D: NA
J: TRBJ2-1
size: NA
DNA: TGTGCCAGCAGCTTGGAGGCGGGATGGGGGGCCAATGAGCAGTTCTTC
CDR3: CASSLEAGWGANEQFF

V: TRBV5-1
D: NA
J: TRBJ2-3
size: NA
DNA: TGCGCCAGCAGCTTGGTTTCCTCCGCGGCACATACGCAGTATTTT
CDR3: CASSLVSSAAHTQYF

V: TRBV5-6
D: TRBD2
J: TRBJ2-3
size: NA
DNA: TGTGCCAGCAGCCCATCTAGCGGTAGGGCAGATACGCAGTATTTT
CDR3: CASSPSSGRADTQYF

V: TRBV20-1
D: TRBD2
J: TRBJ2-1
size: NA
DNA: TGCAGTGCAAGCTATAGCGGGAGGGGGAATGAGCAGTTCTTC
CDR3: CSASYSGRGNEQFF

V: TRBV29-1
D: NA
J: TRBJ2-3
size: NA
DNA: TGCAGCGTCGCATCGGGGGCCGCACAAGATACGCAGTATTTT
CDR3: CSVASGAAQDTQYF

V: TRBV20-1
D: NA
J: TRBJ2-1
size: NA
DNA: TGCAGTGCTAGAGATGGGGTCGGCAATGAGCAGTTCTTC
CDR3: CSARDGVGNEQFF

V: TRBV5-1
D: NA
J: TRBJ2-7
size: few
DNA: TGCGCCAGCGGCCCGTCGGGGGCCTACGAGCAGTACTTC
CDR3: CASGPSGAYEQYF

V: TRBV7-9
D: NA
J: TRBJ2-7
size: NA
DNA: TGTGCCAGCAGCTTAGCGGTGGCGGGGAGCTCCTACGAGCAGTACTTC
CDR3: CASSLAVAGSSYEQYF

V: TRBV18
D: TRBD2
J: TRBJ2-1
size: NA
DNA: TGTGCCAGCTCAAAGAGCGGGAGTGACTCCCATGAGCAGTTCTTC
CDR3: CASSKSGSDSHEQFF

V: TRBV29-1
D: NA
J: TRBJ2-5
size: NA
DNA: TGCAGCGTTGAAGAGCCGGGGGAGACCCAGTACTTC
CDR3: CSVEEPGETQYF

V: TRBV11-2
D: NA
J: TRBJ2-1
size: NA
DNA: TGTGCCAGCAGCTTAGCCCGGACTTCTAACAATGAGCAGTTCTTC
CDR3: CASSLARTSNNEQFF

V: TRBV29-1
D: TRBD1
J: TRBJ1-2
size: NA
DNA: TGCAGCGTCCCACAGGGGGGACATGGCTACACCTTC
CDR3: CSVPQGGHGYTF

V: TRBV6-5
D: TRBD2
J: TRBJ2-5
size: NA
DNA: TGTGCCAGCCGGGAGGAGCAGGCCCAAGAGACCCAGTACTTC
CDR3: CASREEQAQETQYF

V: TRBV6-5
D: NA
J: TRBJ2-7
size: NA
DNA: TGTGCCAGCAGTTACCCCCGGACTCGAAGACCTTACGAGCAGTACTTC
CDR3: CASSYPRTRRPYEQYF

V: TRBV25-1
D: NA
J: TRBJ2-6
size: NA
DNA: TGTGCCAAGTTGGGAGCGGGCACCTCTGGGGCCAACGTCCTGACTTTC
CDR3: CAKLGAGTSGANVLTF

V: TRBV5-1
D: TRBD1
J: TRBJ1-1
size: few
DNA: TGCGCCAGCAGCTTCAGGCCCCAGGGCAGGGGGCTCTTCTTCAGGACTGAAGCTTTCTTT
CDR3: CASSFRPQGRGLFFRTEAFF

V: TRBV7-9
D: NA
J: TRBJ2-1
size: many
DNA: TGTGCCAGCAGCTTTCATCAGGACAATGAGCAGTTCTTC
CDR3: CASSFHQDNEQFF

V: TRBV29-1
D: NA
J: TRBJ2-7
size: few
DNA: TGCAGCGCGACACAGGCCTACGAGCAGTACTTC
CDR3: CSATQAYEQYF

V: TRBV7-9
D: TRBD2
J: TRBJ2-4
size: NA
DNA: TGTGCCAGCAGCTTAGCCGCTAGCGGGAGGGCGAACATTCAGTACTTC
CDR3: CASSLAASGRANIQYF

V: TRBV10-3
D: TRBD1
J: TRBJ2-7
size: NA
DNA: TGTGCCATCTGGGACAGGGGCGGCGAGCAGTACTTC
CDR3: CAIWDRGGEQYF